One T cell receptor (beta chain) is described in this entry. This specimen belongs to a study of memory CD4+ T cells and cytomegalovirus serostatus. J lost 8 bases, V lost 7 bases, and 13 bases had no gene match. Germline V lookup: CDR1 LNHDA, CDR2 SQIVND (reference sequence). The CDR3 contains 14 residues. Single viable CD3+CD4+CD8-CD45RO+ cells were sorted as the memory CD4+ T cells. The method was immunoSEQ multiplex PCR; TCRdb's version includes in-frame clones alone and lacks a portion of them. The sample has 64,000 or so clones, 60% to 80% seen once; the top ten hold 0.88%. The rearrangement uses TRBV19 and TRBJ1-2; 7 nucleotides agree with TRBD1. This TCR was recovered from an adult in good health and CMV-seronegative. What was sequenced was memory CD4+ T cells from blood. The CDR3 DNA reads TGTGCCAGTAACCCGGGACAGACCTATGAAGGCTACACCTTC. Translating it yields CASNPGQTYEGYTF. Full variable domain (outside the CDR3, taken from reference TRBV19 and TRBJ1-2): DGGITQSPKYLFRKEGQNVTLSCEQNLNHDAMYWYRQDPGQGLRLIYYSQIVNDFQKGDIAEGYSVSREKKESFPLTVTSAQKNPTAFYLCASNPGQTYEGYTFGSGTRLTVV.